Listed here are 26 T cell receptor beta chains from one sample, sequenced in a study of identical twins' blood T cells. TCRdb passed the 5' RACE reads through MiXCR, listing each CDR3 protein once. Of about 370,000 distinct CDR3 sequences listed, over 25% are singletons. The sample consisted of PBMCs. These receptors came from a woman aged 18-50 years in good health.

Note on this clonotype: An end of the junction does not agree with germline; a read error may underlie this. J is TRBJ1-2 and V is TRBV7-2, with 8 positions matching TRBD1. This CDR3 spans 15 amino acids. CDR1 and CDR2 from the germline V gene are SGHTA and FQGNSA. CDR3 bases: TGTGTCAGCAGCTTATTCGGACAGGGCACCTATGGCTACACCTTC. It is translated as CVSSLFGQGTYGYTF.

V and J are TRBV20-1 and TRBJ2-3; TRBD2 matches 11 bases. In germline, CDR1 is DFQATT, CDR2 SNEGSKA (reference sequence). The trim removed 4 bases at V and 5 bases at J, leaving 8 bases unmatched. The length of the CDR3 is 15 residues. Here the CDR3 reads CSATSPLAGEDTQYF. The CDR3 DNA is TGCAGTGCTACCTCCCCACTAGCGGGAGAAGATACGCAGTATTTT.

This clonotype was seen ten or more times. The chain uses TRBV29-1 and TRBJ1-1; 9 bases line up with TRBD1. Per the germline V gene, CDR1 is SQVTM and CDR2 is ANQGSEA. V trimming: 6 bases; J trimming: 2 bases; junction bases outside the gene matches: 16. The CDR3 runs 17 residues. The CDR3 protein is CSVKLGQGRRKNTEAFF. CDR3 bases: TGCAGCGTCAAACTCGGACAGGGGAGGAGGAAAAACACTGAAGCTTTCTTT.

This clonotype was observed a few times. The V call is TRBV7-2, the J call TRBJ1-2; 10 nucleotides match TRBD1. Unmatched junction bases numbered 5, after V lost 2 bases and J lost 8 bases. The germline V gene has CDR1 SGHTA and CDR2 FQGNSA. This CDR3 comprises 14 residues. CDR3 sequence: CASSLIRQGAGYTF. The CDR3 DNA follows: TGTGCCAGCAGCTTAATTCGACAGGGGGCCGGCTACACCTTC.

The chain carries TRBV5-4 and TRBJ1-2; D uncertain. V lost 1 base and J 6 bases, leaving 16 bases between the germline ends. This CDR3 region has 15 residues. Germline assignment: CDR1 SGHNT and CDR2 YYREEE (reference sequence). CDR3 loop: CASSLYGNPSDGYTF. The DNA of the CDR3 is TGTGCCAGCAGCTTGTATGGCAACCCCTCTGATGGCTACACCTTC. Using reference TRBV5-4 and TRBJ1-2 for the parts outside the CDR3, the full variable domain is ETGVTQSPTHLIKTRGQQVTLRCSSQSGHNTVSWYQQALGQGPQFIFQYYREEENGRGNFPPRFSGLQFPNYSSELNVNALELDDSALYLCASSLYGNPSDGYTFGSGTRLTVV.

This chain links TRBV5-6 with TRBJ1-6; D is ambiguous. Trimming stripped 0 bases from V and 10 bases from J, with 8 bases between. Germline V lookup: CDR1 SGHDT, CDR2 YYEEEE. The CDR3 is 13 residues long. The CDR3 here is CASSLGQFSPLHF. CDR3 DNA sequence: TGTGCCAGCAGCTTGGGGCAGTTCTCACCCCTCCACTTT.

This clonotype was seen at least ten times. CDR3 loop: CASSHQYTGELFF. The CDR3 DNA is TGTGCCAGCAGCCATCAGTACACCGGGGAGCTGTTTTTT. This rearrangement joins TRBV14 to TRBJ2-2, with D unclear. The germline CDR1 and CDR2 sequences are SGHDN and FVKESK. V shed 3 bases and J shed 3 bases, with 5 bases lying between them. There are 13 residues in the CDR3.

This clonotype was seen at least ten times. The chain has TRBV20-1 and TRBJ1-1, with D maybe TRBD1 (5 bases). Trimming cost V 2 bases and J 3 bases, with 13 bases left between them. Germline CDR1 and CDR2: DFQATT and SNEGSKA (reference sequence). This CDR3 comprises 14 residues. The CDR3, as DNA: TGCAGTGCTAGAATAGGGTCAGGGTACACTGAAGCTTTCTTT. Its translation: CSARIGSGYTEAFF.

The chain links TRBV7-9 to TRBJ1-1, with D possibly TRBD1 on 6 matching bases. The CDR3 sequence is 13 residues long. Germline-derived CDR1 and CDR2 are SEHNR and FQNEAQ (reference sequence). V was shortened by 5 bases and J by 14 bases, with 21 bases between the two germline ends. The CDR3 nucleotides are TGTGCCAGCAGCCCAGGGGAAAGTTCCCTTCGCTTCTTT. Amino acids: CASSPGESSLRFF.

This clonotype came up many times. J is TRBJ2-5 and V is TRBV18; no definite D call. Trimming pared 6 bases from V and 2 bases from J, leaving 10 bases between. The CDR3 has 13 amino acids. Germline CDR1 is KGHSH and CDR2 is LQKENI. DNA for the CDR3: TGTGCCAGCTCCTACAACGCGCAAGAGACCCAGTACTTC. It specifies CASSYNAQETQYF. The whole variable domain, remainder taken from reference TRBV18 and TRBJ2-5, is NAGVMQNPRHLVRRRGQEARLRCSPMKGHSHVYWYRQLPEEGLKFMVYLQKENIIDESGMPKERFSAEFPKEGPSILRIQQVVRGDSAAYFCASSYNAQETQYFGPGTRLLVL.

The chain uses TRBV6-5 and TRBJ1-2, with a possible D match to TRBD1 (6 bases). Trimming left V 2 bases short and J 4 bases short, with 11 bases between. This CDR3 is 14 amino acids long. Germline V CDR1 and CDR2: MNHEY, SVGAGI. CDR3: CASSYAGTFYGYTF. CDR3 DNA: TGTGCCAGCAGTTACGCCGGGACATTCTATGGCTACACCTTC.

This clonotype has just a few counts. The chain joins TRBV9 to TRBJ2-5; D is unclear. V was clipped by 0 bases and J by 1 base, with 7 bases between them. The V gene's germline CDR1 is SGDLS and CDR2 YYNGEE. The CDR3 spans 14 residues. The CDR3 is CASSVGNRQETQYF. As DNA, the CDR3 is TGTGCCAGCAGCGTAGGGAACCGCCAAGAGACCCAGTACTTC.

V and J are TRBV29-1 and TRBJ2-1; 7 bases fit TRBD1. V gave up 8 bases and J gave up 4 bases; unmatched junction bases: 14. Germline CDR1 is SQVTM and CDR2 is ANQGSEA. The CDR3 has 15 amino acids. The CDR3 spells CSIVQGRGAYNEQFF. The CDR3 bases are TGCAGCATCGTACAGGGGCGAGGGGCATACAATGAGCAGTTCTTC.

The J gene is TRBJ1-2, the V gene TRBV7-9; tentatively, D is TRBD1 (5 bases). This CDR3 has 13 amino acids. The germline V and J ends were trimmed by 0 bases and 8 bases, with 10 bases remaining between them. The V gene's germline CDR1 is SEHNR and CDR2 FQNEAQ (reference sequence). This chain's CDR3 is CASSLAQGVGYTF. In nucleotides, the CDR3 is TGTGCCAGCAGCTTAGCCCAGGGTGTGGGCTACACCTTC.

The sample holds many counts of this clonotype. V and J are TRBV12-3 or TRBV12-4 and TRBJ1-1, with D possibly TRBD1 on 5 matching bases. The CDR3 length is 15 residues. Trimming pared 3 bases from V and 5 bases from J, leaving 16 bases between. CDR3 in amino acids: CASSFLGVAGTEAFF. The CDR3 nucleotides read TGTGCCAGCAGTTTCTTGGGGGTCGCAGGGACTGAAGCTTTCTTT.

Concerning this clonotype itself: This could be a read error, since a much larger clone is one nucleotide away. V usage is TRBV20-1 and J usage is TRBJ2-1, with D perhaps matching TRBD1 or TRBD2 (5 bases each). Germline loops: CDR1 DFQATT, CDR2 SNEGSKA (reference sequence). The V end was cut by 6 bases, the J end by 8 bases, with 17 bases between. This CDR3 spans 13 amino acids. CDR3 residues: CSAPQRGPHEQFF. CDR3 sequence (DNA): TGCAGTGCCCCCCAACGGGGCCCGCATGAGCAGTTCTTC.

Many counts were recorded for this clonotype. The chain has TRBV6-5 and TRBJ2-2; 9 nucleotides match TRBD1. This CDR3 comprises 16 residues. V was clipped by 0 bases and J by 4 bases; unmatched bases: 3. Per germline, CDR1 MNHEY and CDR2 SVGAGI. CDR3 loop: CASSYSTGGGTGELFF. CDR3 nucleotide sequence: TGTGCCAGCAGTTACTCGACAGGGGGGGGCACCGGGGAGCTGTTTTTT.

The chain is built from TRBV6-1 and TRBJ1-6, with D hard to call. V was clipped by 1 base and J by 10 bases, with 11 bases between them. Germline V lookup: CDR1 MNHNS, CDR2 SASEGT. This CDR3 comprises 14 residues. CDR3 bases: TGTGCCAGCAGTGAAGATGTAGTAAGGTCACCCCTCCACTTT. Translation gives CASSEDVVRSPLHF.

The V and J genes are TRBV11-2 and TRBJ1-1; 9 nucleotides line up with TRBD1. The V gene end was trimmed by 6 bases and the J gene end by 3 bases; junction bases not matched to a gene: 8. Germline CDR1 is SGHAT and CDR2 is FQNNGV. The CDR3 has 15 amino acids. This CDR3 is CASRSQGARYTEAFF. In nucleotides, the CDR3 is TGTGCCAGCAGATCACAGGGGGCGCGATACACTGAAGCTTTCTTT.

Concerning this clonotype itself: A read error is possible here, since a much larger clone lies one base away. The chain links TRBV20-1 to TRBJ2-1, with no clear D. Trimming removed 4 bases from V and 10 bases from J, with 17 bases in between. CDR1 DFQATT and CDR2 SNEGSKA come from the germline V gene (reference sequence). The CDR3 is 13 amino acids. The CDR3 here is CSAISPASYEQFF. As DNA, the CDR3 is TGCAGTGCTATAAGTCCTGCGTCCTACGAGCAGTTCTTC.

The chain links TRBV27 to TRBJ2-4; weak D call: TRBD1 (6 bases). The CDR3 runs 17 residues. V lost 8 bases and J lost 0, with 20 bases in between. Germline-derived CDR1 and CDR2 are MNHEY and SMNVEV (reference sequence). The CDR3 spells CASGDRDTYIAKNIQYF. For the CDR3, the DNA is TGTGCCAGCGGCGACCGGGACACCTACATAGCCAAAAACATTCAGTACTTC.

This clonotype was seen repeatedly, ten times or more. The rearrangement joins TRBV3-1 to TRBJ2-7; the D call may be TRBD1 or TRBD2 (5 bases each). In germline, CDR1 is LGHDT, CDR2 YNNKEL (reference sequence). There are 13 residues in the CDR3. Trimming took 1 base from V and 7 from J, leaving 11 bases between them. CDR3 sequence reads: CASSQGGRLEQYF. The CDR3, as DNA: TGTGCCAGCAGCCAAGGGGGACGCTTAGAGCAGTACTTC.

The chain couples TRBV7-9 to TRBJ1-2; D is unclear. V shed 1 base and J shed 2 bases, with 11 bases lying between them. The CDR3 sequence is 15 residues long. Germline V lookup: CDR1 SEHNR, CDR2 FQNEAQ (reference sequence). The CDR3 DNA reads TGTGCCAGCAGCTTAGGTGAAGGGCCCAACTATGGCTACACCTTC. Its protein is CASSLGEGPNYGYTF.

This rearrangement joins TRBV11-2 to TRBJ2-3; the D gene could be TRBD1 or TRBD2 (5 bases each). Trimming removed 4 bases from V and 11 bases from J, with 19 bases in between. The CDR3 is 14 amino acids. Germline CDR1 and CDR2: SGHAT and FQNNGV. The CDR3 protein is CASSSRDPGLRQYF. The CDR3 region has the DNA TGTGCCAGCAGCTCTCGGGACCCCGGGTTACGGCAGTATTTT.

The V and J genes are TRBV10-3 and TRBJ1-1; D call uncertain. CDR1 is ENHRY, CDR2 SYGVKD, per germline. CDR3 length: 11 residues. V lost 0 bases and J lost 9, with 5 bases in between. CDR3 residues: CAISESGQAFF. DNA for the CDR3: TGTGCCATCAGTGAGTCGGGCCAAGCTTTCTTT.

This clonotype occurred a few times. This chain connects TRBV9 to TRBJ2-1; TRBD1 aligns across 7 bases. The CDR3 length is 11 residues. Germline V gives CDR1 SGDLS, CDR2 YYNGEE. Germline trimming cut 3 bases from V and 12 bases from J; bases unmatched to any gene: 3. The DNA of the CDR3 is TGTGCCAGCAGCGCCTCAGGGGGGCAGTTCTTC. It specifies CASSASGGQFF.